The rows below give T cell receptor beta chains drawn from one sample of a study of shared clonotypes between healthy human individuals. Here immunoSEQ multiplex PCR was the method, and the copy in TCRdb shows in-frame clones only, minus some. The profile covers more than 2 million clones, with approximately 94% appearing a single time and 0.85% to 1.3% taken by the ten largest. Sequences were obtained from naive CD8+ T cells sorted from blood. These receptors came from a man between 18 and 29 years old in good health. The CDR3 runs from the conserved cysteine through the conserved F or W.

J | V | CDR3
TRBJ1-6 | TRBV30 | CAWSVGHPEGNSPLHF
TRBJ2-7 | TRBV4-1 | CASSQDWDIRTYEQYF
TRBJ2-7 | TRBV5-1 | CASSLLQGYEQYF
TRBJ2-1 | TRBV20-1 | CSATQGGEQFF
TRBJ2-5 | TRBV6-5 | CASSYSQLAGDETQYF
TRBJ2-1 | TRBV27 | CASSLIMAYDEQFF
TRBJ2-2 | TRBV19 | CASSPGTWAATGELFF
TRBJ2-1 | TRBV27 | CASSLAGGPYNEQFF
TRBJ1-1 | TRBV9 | CASSVDGVNTEAFF
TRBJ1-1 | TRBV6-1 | CASSEGRDDF
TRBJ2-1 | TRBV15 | CATKLAGELLNEQFF
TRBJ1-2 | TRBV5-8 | CASSWGQGSYGYTF
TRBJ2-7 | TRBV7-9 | CASSYERGRAYEQYF
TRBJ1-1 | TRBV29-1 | CSVDGTDNTEAFF
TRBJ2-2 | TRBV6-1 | CASSVGLAGSNTGELFF
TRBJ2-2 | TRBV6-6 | CASRPQSANTGELFF
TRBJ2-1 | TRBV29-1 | CSVEGMGFSYNEQFF
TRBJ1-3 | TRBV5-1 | CASRVDESSGNTIYF
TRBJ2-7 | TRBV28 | CASSLSGSAYEQYF
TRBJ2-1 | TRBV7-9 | CASSLGPGLYNEQFF
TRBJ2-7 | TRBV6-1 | CASSERGPYEQYF
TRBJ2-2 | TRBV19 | CASSIPTTRNTGELFF
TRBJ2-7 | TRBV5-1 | CASSSTGVYEQYF
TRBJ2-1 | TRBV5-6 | CASSFGQGFEQFF
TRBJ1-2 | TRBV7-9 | CASSSGTSHYGYTF
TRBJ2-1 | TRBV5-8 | CASSFITLAGENEQFF
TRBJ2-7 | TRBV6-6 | CASSQNYGRVLHEQYF
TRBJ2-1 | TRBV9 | CASSVTGQSSYNEQFF
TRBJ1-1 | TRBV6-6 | CASSYEGTGRIAAFF
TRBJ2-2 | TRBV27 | CASRVDRGTGELFF
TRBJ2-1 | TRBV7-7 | CASSPGLAPYNEQFF
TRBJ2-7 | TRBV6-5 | CASSYLAGGTYEQYF
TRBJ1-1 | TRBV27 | CASSLYRDTEAFF
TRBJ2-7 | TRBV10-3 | CAIRIDRTGPPGEQYF
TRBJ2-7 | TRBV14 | CASSPHLDRSSYEQYF
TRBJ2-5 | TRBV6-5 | CASSYIRTRGETQYF
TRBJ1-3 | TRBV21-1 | CARAGGPINTIYF
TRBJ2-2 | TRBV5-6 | CASSWGTAGELFF
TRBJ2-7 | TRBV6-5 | CASSTRTDYEQYF
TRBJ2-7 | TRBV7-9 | CASSLGGALNEQYF
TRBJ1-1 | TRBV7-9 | CASSFLGVTEAFF
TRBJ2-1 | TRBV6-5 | CASSYSTGETYNEQFF
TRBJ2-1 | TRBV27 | CASSLSPVSGNEQFF
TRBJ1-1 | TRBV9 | CASSVHRGGTEAFF
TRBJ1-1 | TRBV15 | CATSRVDTVNTEAFF
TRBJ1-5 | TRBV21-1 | CASSAWTGTQPQHF
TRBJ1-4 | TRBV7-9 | CASSTWTRSDEKLFF
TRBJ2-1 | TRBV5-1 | CASTPRQGYYNEQFF
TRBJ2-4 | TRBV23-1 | CASSQKGTKNIQYF
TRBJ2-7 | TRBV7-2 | CASSWGLAGDYEQYF
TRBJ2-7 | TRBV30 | CAWSPGTYEQYF
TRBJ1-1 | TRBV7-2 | CASSLGALEAFF
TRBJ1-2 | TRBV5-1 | CASRLAGDYGYTF
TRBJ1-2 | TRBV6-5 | CASSYSQGQHYGYTF
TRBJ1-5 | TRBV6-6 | CASSYPGQGGQPQHF
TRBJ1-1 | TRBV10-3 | CAIGEGEAFF
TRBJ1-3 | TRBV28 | CASSSEAISAAHTGNTIYF
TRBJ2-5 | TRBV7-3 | CASSRHLLDPAETQYF
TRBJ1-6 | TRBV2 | CASRPRTDYNSPLHF